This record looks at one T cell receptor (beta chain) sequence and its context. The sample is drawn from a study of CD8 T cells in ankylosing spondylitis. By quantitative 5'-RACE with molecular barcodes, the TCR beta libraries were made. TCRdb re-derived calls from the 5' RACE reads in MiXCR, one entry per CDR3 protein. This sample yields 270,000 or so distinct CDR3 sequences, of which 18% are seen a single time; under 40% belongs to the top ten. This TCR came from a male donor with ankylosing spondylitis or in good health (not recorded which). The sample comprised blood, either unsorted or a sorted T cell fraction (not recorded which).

The CDR3 loop is CASSYDSGDTQYF. The CDR3 DNA reads as TGTGCCAGCAGCTACGACAGTGGGGATACGCAGTATTTT. The gene calls are TRBV11-2 and TRBJ2-3; D is possibly TRBD1 (5 bases). The CDR3 is 13 amino acids. V lost 4 bases and J 6 bases, leaving 11 bases between the germline ends. Germline-derived CDR1 and CDR2 are SGHAT and FQNNGV.